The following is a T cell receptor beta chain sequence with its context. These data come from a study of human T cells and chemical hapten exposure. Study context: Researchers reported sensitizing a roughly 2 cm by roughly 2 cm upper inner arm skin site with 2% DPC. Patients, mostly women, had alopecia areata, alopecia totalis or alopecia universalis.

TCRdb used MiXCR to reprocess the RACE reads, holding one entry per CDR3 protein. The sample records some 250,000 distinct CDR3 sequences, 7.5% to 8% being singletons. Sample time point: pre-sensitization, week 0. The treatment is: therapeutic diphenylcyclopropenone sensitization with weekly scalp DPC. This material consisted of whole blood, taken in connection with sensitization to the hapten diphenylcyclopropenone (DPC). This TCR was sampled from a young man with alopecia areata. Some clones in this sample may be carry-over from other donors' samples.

The CDR3 here is CASSETGYRQPQHF. The CDR3 bases are TGTGCCAGCAGCGAGACAGGGTACCGACAGCCCCAGCATTTT. V gene TRBV27 combines with J gene TRBJ1-5, with TRBD1 identical over 7 bases. Germline-derived CDR1 and CDR2 are MNHEY and SMNVEV (reference sequence). J lost 7 bases, V lost 6 bases, and 9 bases had no gene match. The CDR3 spans 14 residues.